These 27 T cell receptor beta chains came from one sample sequenced in a study of control samples from healthy donors and cancer patients. Sequenced by immunoSEQ multiplex PCR; TCRdb stores in-frame clones only, minus some. This table holds 95,000 to 150,000 clones, more than 75% found once. The sample taken for sequencing was blood. Source of these receptors: a young man in good health.

CDR3 in DNA: TGTGCCAGCAGTTTAAACATTGGAAATGAGCAGTTCTTC. Amino acid sequence: CASSLNIGNEQFF. The V call is TRBV12-3 or TRBV12-4, the J call TRBJ2-1; no clear D gene. Between the trimmed V and J ends, which lost 2 bases and 7 bases, there was a span of 9 bases. There are 13 residues in the CDR3.

The chain couples TRBV9 to TRBJ1-5; maybe TRBD1 (6 bases). The CDR3 is made up of 15 amino acids. Trimming removed 0 bases from V and 4 bases from J, with 11 bases in between. Germline CDR1 and CDR2: SGDLS and YYNGEE. Here the CDR3 DNA reads TGTGCCAGCAGCGTAGGGGACACCAATAATCAGCCCCAGCATTTT. Protein sequence: CASSVGDTNNQPQHF.

The chain employs TRBV10-3 and TRBJ1-1; D perhaps matches TRBD1 (6 bases). V was cut by 8 bases and J by 5 bases, with 21 bases left in between. Germline CDR1 ENHRY, CDR2 SYGVKD. The CDR3 totals 15 residues. The CDR3 sequence: CAIARGEVGGTEAFF. The CDR3, as DNA: TGTGCCATCGCGAGGGGGGAAGTGGGTGGGACTGAAGCTTTCTTT.

The rearrangement joins TRBV6-5 to TRBJ1-1, with D uncertain. Between the trimmed V and J ends, which lost 6 bases and 6 bases, there was a span of 11 bases. The germline V gene has CDR1 MNHEY and CDR2 SVGAGI. The CDR3 has 12 residues. The CDR3 is CASRWGDAEAFF. The CDR3 DNA reads as TGTGCCAGCAGGTGGGGTGACGCTGAAGCTTTCTTT.

The chain combines TRBV4-1 with TRBJ1-5; 10 bases align to TRBD1. The CDR3 length is 15 residues. The germline CDR1 and CDR2 sequences are MGHRA and YSYEKL. The J segment lost 5 bases and the V segment lost 4 bases, leaving 5 bases of the junction unmatched. CDR3 in DNA: TGCGCCAGCAGCCGGGATGACAGGGGGCATCAGCCCCAGCATTTT. This encodes CASSRDDRGHQPQHF.

This sequence joins TRBV6-2 or TRBV6-3 and TRBJ1-1, with 9 bases matching TRBD1. Germline loops: CDR1 MNHEY, CDR2 SVGEGT. Trimming removed 4 bases from V and 6 bases from J; junction bases left unmatched: 15. This CDR3 is built from 17 residues. CDR3 sequence (DNA): TGTGCCAGCAGTTTCCTATTACCGGGACAGGGAAGGTCTGAAGCTTTCTTT. Protein sequence: CASSFLLPGQGRSEAFF.

V usage is TRBV5-4 and J usage is TRBJ1-6; maybe TRBD1 (6 bases). Trimming took off 0 bases at V and 9 bases at J, with 13 bases between the two ends. The germline gives CDR1 SGHNT, CDR2 YYREEE (reference sequence). The CDR3 is made up of 15 amino acids. The CDR3 here is CASSLATGRSSPLHF. The CDR3 coding sequence is TGTGCCAGCAGCTTGGCCACAGGGAGGTCTTCACCCCTCCACTTT.

For the CDR3, the DNA is TGTGCCACCTTACTAGCGGGAGGTTTGAATGAGCAGTTCTTC. Translation gives CATLLAGGLNEQFF. The V and J genes are TRBV10-3 and TRBJ2-1; 12 bases are a match to TRBD2. The germline gives CDR1 ENHRY, CDR2 SYGVKD. V shed 10 bases and J 7 bases; nucleotides not matched to a gene: 8. This CDR3 spans 14 amino acids.

The chain recombines TRBV4-2 with TRBJ1-1, with 8 bases aligning to TRBD1. The J segment lost 4 bases and the V segment lost 1 base, leaving 8 bases of the junction unmatched. Germline V gene sequence: CDR1 LGHNA, CDR2 YNFKEQ. The CDR3 has 16 amino acids. The CDR3 loop is CASSQVQGAIGTEAFF. The DNA of the CDR3 is TGTGCCAGCAGCCAAGTTCAGGGGGCGATTGGCACTGAAGCTTTCTTT.

The chain joins TRBV6-6 to TRBJ1-1, with D maybe TRBD1 (5 bases). CDR3 length: 14 residues. V lost 11 bases to trimming and J lost 2 bases, with 18 bases between them. Germline CDR1 reads MNHNY; CDR2 reads SVGAGI (reference sequence). Here the CDR3 DNA reads TGTGCCGGGACTCCGGACGGTTCTAACACTGAAGCTTTCTTT. Translation: CAGTPDGSNTEAFF.

V and J are TRBV4-2 and TRBJ1-2; the D gene is possibly TRBD1 (6 bases). The CDR3 contains 17 residues. Germline CDR1 and CDR2: LGHNA and YNFKEQ. Trimming removed 0 bases from V and 4 bases from J, with 18 bases in between. CDR3: CASSQDRNRQGIYGYTF. Written as DNA, the CDR3 is TGTGCCAGCAGCCAAGATCGTAACAGGCAGGGGATCTATGGCTACACCTTC.

The CDR3 region has the DNA TGTGCCAGCAGCTTCTGGCTCCAGAGCGGCGATACGCAGTATTTT. Its protein product is CASSFWLQSGDTQYF. V usage is TRBV7-2 and J usage is TRBJ2-3; the D gene is possibly TRBD2 (5 bases). V shed 3 bases and J shed 6 bases, with 16 bases lying between them. In germline, CDR1 is SGHTA, CDR2 FQGNSA. The CDR3 sequence is 15 residues long.

The V gene is TRBV3-1 (or the pseudogene TRBV3-2), the J gene TRBJ1-1, with D uncertain. The length of the CDR3 is 15 residues. Between the trimmed V and J ends, which lost 2 bases and 5 bases, there was a span of 15 bases. Germline V CDR1 and CDR2: LGHDT, YNNKEL (reference sequence). Written as DNA, the CDR3 is TGTGCCAGCAGCCAATCTGGGATGAAGGCAACTGAAGCTTTCTTT. Its protein product is CASSQSGMKATEAFF.

The chain uses TRBV13 and TRBJ1-1; the match to TRBD1 covers 8 bases. CDR3 length: 14 residues. The germline V gene has CDR1 PRHDT and CDR2 FYEKMQ (reference sequence). V trimming: 5 bases; J trimming: 3 bases; junction bases outside the gene matches: 5. The CDR3 region is CASSLGQGDTEAFF. DNA for the CDR3: TGTGCCAGCAGCCTTGGACAGGGCGACACTGAAGCTTTCTTT.

The chain recombines TRBV5-1 with TRBJ2-6, with D unresolved. This CDR3 comprises 16 residues. Germline-derived CDR1 and CDR2 are SGHRS and YFSETQ. V gave up 5 bases and J gave up 2 bases, with 14 bases separating them. CDR3 sequence reads: CASRGVDLPGANVLTF. CDR3 nucleotides: TGCGCCAGCAGGGGTGTGGACCTACCTGGGGCCAACGTCCTGACTTTC. The complete variable domain, with remaining parts taken from reference TRBV5-1 and TRBJ2-6, reads KAGVTQTPRYLIKTRGQQVTLSCSPISGHRSVSWYQQTPGQGLQFLFEYFSETQRNKGNFPGRFSGRQFSNSRSEMNVSTLELGDSALYLCASRGVDLPGANVLTFGAGSRLTVL.

This clone was seen a single time. V usage is TRBV9 and J usage is TRBJ1-5; D gene ambiguous. V lost 0 bases and J 7 bases, leaving 11 bases between the germline ends. This CDR3 contains 14 residues. Germline V CDR1 and CDR2: SGDLS, YYNGEE. This CDR3 reads CASSVDSSRQPQHF. The DNA for the CDR3 is TGTGCCAGCAGCGTAGATTCTTCGAGGCAGCCCCAGCATTTT.

The chain employs TRBV24-1 and TRBJ2-7; D possibly uses TRBD1 or TRBD2 (5 bases each). The germline gives CDR1 KGHDR, CDR2 SFDVKD. This CDR3 comprises 14 residues. Trimming removed 2 bases at V and 2 bases at J, with 9 bases between. CDR3 sequence (DNA): TGTGCCACCAGTGATTCCAGGGACGCCTACGAGCAGTACTTC. Its translation: CATSDSRDAYEQYF.

The V gene is TRBV27, the J gene TRBJ2-1, with D possibly matching TRBD1 (7 bases). The V end lost 6 bases, the J end lost 6 bases, and 21 bases lay between the germline ends. The CDR3 totals 16 residues. Germline CDR1 and CDR2: MNHEY and SMNVEV (reference sequence). Here the CDR3 reads CASSRPRGARPNEQFF. DNA for the CDR3: TGTGCCAGCAGCAGACCCAGGGGGGCGCGGCCCAATGAGCAGTTCTTC.

V usage is TRBV7-8 and J usage is TRBJ1-2; D remains ambiguous. This CDR3 contains 11 residues. Trimming removed 8 bases at V and 8 bases at J, with 12 bases between. Germline V lookup: CDR1 SGHVS, CDR2 FQNEAQ. The CDR3 loop is CASGFPSGYTF. CDR3 DNA sequence: TGTGCCAGCGGATTTCCGTCGGGCTACACCTTC.

The chain is built from TRBV9 and TRBJ2-1; 13 positions match TRBD2. In germline, CDR1 is SGDLS, CDR2 YYNGEE. V was pared by 0 bases and J by 7 bases, with 7 bases of the junction left unmatched. This CDR3 region has 17 residues. The CDR3 loop is CASSVATGLAGVNEQFF. As DNA, the CDR3 is TGTGCCAGCAGCGTAGCTACAGGACTAGCGGGAGTGAATGAGCAGTTCTTC. Based on the CDR3 plus reference TRBV9 and TRBJ2-1, the full variable domain is DSGVTQTPKHLITATGQRVTLRCSPRSGDLSVYWYQQSLDQGLQFLIQYYNGEERAKGNILERFSAQQFPDLHSELNLSSLELGDSALYFCASSVATGLAGVNEQFFGPGTRLTVL.

This clone was seen more than once but under ten times. Written as DNA, the CDR3 is TGTGCCAGCTCACAGGGACAGTTGAACACTGAAGCTTTCTTT. This sequence encodes CASSQGQLNTEAFF. V gene TRBV18 combines with J gene TRBJ1-1, with 7 positions matching TRBD1. Losses at the gene ends were 4 bases for V and 0 bases for J; bases not matched to a gene: 2. Germline-derived CDR1 and CDR2 are KGHSH and LQKENI. This CDR3 region has 14 residues.

The CDR3 protein is CASSLVQGSSYEQYF. CDR3 nucleotide sequence: TGCGCCAGCAGCTTGGTCCAGGGGAGCTCCTACGAGCAGTACTTC. The rearrangement links TRBV5-1 to TRBJ2-7, with D tentatively TRBD1 (6 bases). Germline loops: CDR1 SGHRS, CDR2 YFSETQ. V was clipped by 0 bases and J by 0 bases, with 10 bases between them. This CDR3 is 15 amino acids long.

V usage is TRBV5-1 and J usage is TRBJ2-6; 11 nucleotides align to TRBD2. After removal of 3 bases from V and 2 bases from J, the junction contained 13 bases not matched to a gene. CDR3 length equals 20 residues. Germline values: CDR1 SGHRS, CDR2 YFSETQ. CDR3: CASSSEGASGRRTGANVLTF. The CDR3 region has the DNA TGCGCCAGCAGCTCAGAGGGGGCTAGCGGGAGGCGCACTGGGGCCAACGTCCTGACTTTC.

The genes are TRBV5-1 and TRBJ1-2, with 8 bases fitting TRBD1. The germline V gene encodes CDR1 SGHRS and CDR2 YFSETQ. The CDR3 contains 16 residues. The V and J ends lost 4 bases and 4 bases, in that order; junction bases with no gene match: 12. This CDR3 reads CASSPRTGWKGYGYTF. CDR3 sequence (DNA): TGCGCCAGCAGCCCCCGGACAGGGTGGAAAGGCTATGGCTACACCTTC.

The V call is TRBV7-6, the J call TRBJ2-1; TRBD2 agrees at 7 bases. Germline trimming cut 5 bases from V and 0 bases from J; bases unmatched to any gene: 10. Germline lookup yields CDR1 SGHVS and CDR2 FNYEAQ. This CDR3 comprises 17 residues. CDR3 DNA sequence: TGTGCCAGCAGCCCCAGCCTAGCGGATAGCTCCTACAATGAGCAGTTCTTC. Residues: CASSPSLADSSYNEQFF.

V and J are TRBV10-3 and TRBJ2-1, with D uncertain. The germline CDR1 and CDR2 sequences are ENHRY and SYGVKD. This CDR3 has 13 residues. Trimming cost V 5 bases and J 4 bases, with 9 bases left between them. The DNA of the CDR3 is TGTGCCATCAGTCTATCCCGATACAATGAGCAGTTCTTC. Protein: CAISLSRYNEQFF.

The genes are TRBV6-5 and TRBJ1-1; D perhaps matches TRBD1 (5 bases). Germline-derived CDR1 and CDR2 are MNHEY and SVGAGI. The CDR3 loop spans 13 amino acids. The germline V and J ends were trimmed by 6 bases and 4 bases, with 12 bases remaining between them. This CDR3 is CASSLGGGTEAFF. The CDR3 region has the DNA TGTGCCAGCAGCCTCGGGGGGGGCACTGAAGCTTTCTTT.